One sample yielded the 7 T cell receptor beta chains listed below, sequenced in a study of CD8+ T cells in alopecia areata (dated by TCRdb to 2016 to 2018). This sample's time point label indicates: baseline before oral tofacitinib. Libraries were prepared through the immunoSEQ multiplex PCR assay. To provide template for TCR sequencing, every sample had RNA extracted and reverse transcribed into cDNA. TCRdb provides this immuneACCESS table in a form limited to in-frame rearrangements. Some clones are lacking; in checked studies, under half of them reflect an unresolved V gene, and why the rest are absent is not known. In this sample the table shows about 180,000 clones, 50% to 60% of which occur a single time. Roughly 15% of the sample is held by the ten biggest clonotypes. The specimen comprised CD4+ T cells sorted from blood, sampled at week 0. All receptors come from a human donor with alopecia areata.

The chain links TRBV30 to TRBJ2-2; D remains ambiguous. CDR1 is GTSNPN, CDR2 SVGIG, per germline (reference sequence). Trimming stripped 6 bases from V and 3 bases from J, with 14 bases between. This CDR3 contains 14 residues. This CDR3 reads CACQPRIYTGELFF. The CDR3 nucleotides read TGTGCCTGCCAGCCAAGGATTTACACCGGGGAGCTGTTTTTT.

The CDR3: CASSEVIGTGVIGQPQHF. CDR3 coding DNA: TGTGCCAGCAGTGAAGTTATCGGGACAGGGGTTATCGGTCAGCCCCAGCATTTT. The rearrangement joins TRBV6-1 to TRBJ1-5; TRBD1 matches 10 bases. Germline V lookup: CDR1 MNHNS, CDR2 SASEGT. The CDR3 totals 18 residues. J gave up 6 bases and V 1 base, and 12 bases lay outside the gene matches.

The gene calls are TRBV29-1 and TRBJ1-2; D is perhaps TRBD1 (5 bases). The CDR3 spans 13 residues. CDR1 is SQVTM and CDR2 is ANQGSEA in the germline V gene. V was cut by 7 bases and J by 4 bases, with 16 bases left in between. CDR3 nucleotide sequence: TGCAGCGCCGAGGGGCGGGGGAGCTATGGCTACACCTTC. This translates into CSAEGRGSYGYTF.

V and J are TRBV5-1 and TRBJ2-1, with 10 bases that match TRBD2. Germline CDR1 reads SGHRS; CDR2 reads YFSETQ. The CDR3 sequence is 17 residues long. V was clipped by 5 bases and J by 3 bases; unmatched bases: 11. CDR3 DNA: TGCGCCAGCAGGTCTAGCGGGGGCCAAAAGATCTACAATGAGCAGTTCTTC. Amino acids: CASRSSGGQKIYNEQFF.

The chain couples TRBV14 to TRBJ2-3; 10 positions agree with TRBD2. The germline gives CDR1 SGHDN, CDR2 FVKESK. The CDR3 has 15 amino acids. Germline trimming cut 2 bases from V and 6 bases from J; bases unmatched to any gene: 5. For the CDR3, the DNA is TGTGCCAGCAGCCAACTAGCGGGGGTAGTGGATACGCAGTATTTT. As protein: CASSQLAGVVDTQYF. The full variable domain, with the rest looked up from reference TRBV14 and TRBJ2-3, is EAGVTQFPSHSVIEKGQTVTLRCDPISGHDNLYWYRRVMGKEIKFLLHFVKESKQDESGMPNNRFLAERTGGTYSTLKVQPAELEDSGVYFCASSQLAGVVDTQYFGPGTRLTVL.

This chain joins TRBV19 and TRBJ1-5; 7 bases are shared with TRBD1. V was pared by 10 bases and J by 4 bases, with 7 bases of the junction left unmatched. The CDR3 covers 13 residues. The germline V gene has CDR1 LNHDA and CDR2 SQIVND (reference sequence). CDR3 sequence: CATGQMLNQPQHF. CDR3 DNA sequence: TGTGCCACGGGACAGATGTTGAATCAGCCCCAGCATTTT.

The chain is built from TRBV4-1 and TRBJ1-2, with D possibly TRBD1 on 6 matching bases. V was pared by 1 base and J by 5 bases, with 11 bases between. Germline V lookup: CDR1 MGHRA, CDR2 YSYEKL. The CDR3 extends over 14 amino acids. The DNA for the CDR3 is TGCGCCAGCAGCCAAGCGGGGGCAGAATATGGCTACACCTTC. Amino acid sequence: CASSQAGAEYGYTF.